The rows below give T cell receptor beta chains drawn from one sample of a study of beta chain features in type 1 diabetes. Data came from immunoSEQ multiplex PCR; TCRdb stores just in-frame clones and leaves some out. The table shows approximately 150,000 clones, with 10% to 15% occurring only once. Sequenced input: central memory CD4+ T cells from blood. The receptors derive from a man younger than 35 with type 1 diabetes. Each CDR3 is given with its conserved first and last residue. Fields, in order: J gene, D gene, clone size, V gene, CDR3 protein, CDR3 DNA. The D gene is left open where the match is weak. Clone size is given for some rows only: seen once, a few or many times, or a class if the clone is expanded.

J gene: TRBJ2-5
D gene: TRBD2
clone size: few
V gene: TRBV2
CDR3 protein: CASSEVTSGGADDF
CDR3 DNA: TGTGCCAGCAGTGAAGTAACTAGCGGGGGGGCCGACGACTTC

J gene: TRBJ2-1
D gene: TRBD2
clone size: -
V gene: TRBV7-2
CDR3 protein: CASSPQRGGNGNEQFF
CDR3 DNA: TGTGCCAGCAGCCCCCAGCGGGGGGGCAATGGCAATGAGCAGTTCTTC

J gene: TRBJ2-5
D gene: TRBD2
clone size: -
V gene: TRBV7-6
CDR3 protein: CASSWGLAGTGQETQYF
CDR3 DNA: TGTGCCAGCAGCTGGGGACTAGCGGGGACAGGCCAAGAGACCCAGTACTTC

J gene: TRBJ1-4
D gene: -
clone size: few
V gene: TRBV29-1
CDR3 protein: CSVESPLGEKLFF
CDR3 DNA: TGCAGCGTTGAATCCCCCCTAGGGGAAAAACTGTTTTTT

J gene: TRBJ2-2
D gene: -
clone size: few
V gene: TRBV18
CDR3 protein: CASGGLRTGELFF
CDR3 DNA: TGTGCCAGCGGGGGCCTTCGCACCGGGGAGCTGTTTTTT

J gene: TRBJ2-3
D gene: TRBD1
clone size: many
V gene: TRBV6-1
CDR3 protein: CASSEQGAGTDTQYF
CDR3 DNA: TGTGCCAGCAGTGAGCAGGGGGCTGGCACAGATACGCAGTATTTT

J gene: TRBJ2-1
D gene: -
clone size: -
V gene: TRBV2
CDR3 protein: CASSEVTPRREQFF
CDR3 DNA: TGTGCCAGCAGTGAAGTGACTCCTCGGCGCGAGCAGTTCTTC

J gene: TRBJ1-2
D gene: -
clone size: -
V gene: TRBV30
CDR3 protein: CAWSVRQSYGYTF
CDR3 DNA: TGTGCCTGGAGTGTACGGCAGTCCTATGGCTACACCTTC

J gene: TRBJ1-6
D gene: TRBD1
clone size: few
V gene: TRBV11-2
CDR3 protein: CASSSRTGWGNSPLHF
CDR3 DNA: TGTGCCAGCAGCTCCCGGACAGGGTGGGGAAATTCACCCCTCCACTTT

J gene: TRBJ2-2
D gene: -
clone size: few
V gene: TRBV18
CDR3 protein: CASSPPISTGELFF
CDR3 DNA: TGTGCCAGCTCACCACCAATAAGCACCGGGGAGCTGTTTTTT

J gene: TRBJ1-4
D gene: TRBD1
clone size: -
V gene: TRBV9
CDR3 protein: CASSSNQGATNEKLFF
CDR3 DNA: TGTGCCAGCAGCTCCAATCAGGGGGCGACTAATGAAAAACTGTTTTTT

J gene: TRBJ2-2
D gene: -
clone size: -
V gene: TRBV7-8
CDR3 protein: CASSFLTYTGELFF
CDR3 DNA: TGTGCCAGCAGCTTTCTCACCTACACCGGGGAGCTGTTTTTT

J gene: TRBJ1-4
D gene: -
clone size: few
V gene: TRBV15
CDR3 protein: CATSSPTDINEKLFF
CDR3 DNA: TGTGCCACCAGTAGCCCGACAGATATTAATGAAAAACTGTTTTTT

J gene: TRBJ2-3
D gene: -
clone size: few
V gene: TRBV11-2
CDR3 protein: CASSLDSGSPGTDTQYF
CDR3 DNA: TGTGCCAGCAGCTTAGATAGTGGCAGTCCAGGCACAGATACGCAGTATTTT

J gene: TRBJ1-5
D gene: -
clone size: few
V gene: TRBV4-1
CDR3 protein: CASSQGGDSNQPQHF
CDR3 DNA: TGCGCCAGCAGCCAGGGGGGTGATAGCAATCAGCCCCAGCATTTT

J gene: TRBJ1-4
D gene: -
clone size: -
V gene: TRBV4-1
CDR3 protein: CASSQAGIPNEKLFF
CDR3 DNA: TGCGCCAGCAGCCAAGCGGGGATCCCTAATGAAAAACTGTTTTTT

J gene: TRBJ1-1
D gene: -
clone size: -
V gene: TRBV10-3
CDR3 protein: CAIRTPGQNTEAFF
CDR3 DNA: TGTGCCATCAGGACGCCCGGACAGAACACTGAAGCTTTCTTT

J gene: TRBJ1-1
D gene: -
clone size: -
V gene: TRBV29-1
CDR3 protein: CSVEKTANTEAFF
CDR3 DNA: TGCAGCGTTGAGAAAACAGCGAACACTGAAGCTTTCTTT

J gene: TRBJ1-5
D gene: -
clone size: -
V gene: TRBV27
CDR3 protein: CASSQDSKGPQHF
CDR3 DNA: TGTGCCAGCAGCCAGGACTCTAAAGGGCCCCAGCATTTT

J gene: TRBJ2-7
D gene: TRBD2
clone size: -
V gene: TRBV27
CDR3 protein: CASSSTSAGSYEQYF
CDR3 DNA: TGTGCCAGCAGTTCAACTAGCGCCGGCTCCTACGAGCAGTACTTC

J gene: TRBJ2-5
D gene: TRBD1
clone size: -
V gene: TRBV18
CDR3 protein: CASSPPWRQGQETQYF
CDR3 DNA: TGTGCCAGCTCACCACCGTGGAGACAGGGGCAAGAGACCCAGTACTTC

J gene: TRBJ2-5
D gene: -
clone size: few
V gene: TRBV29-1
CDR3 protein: CSSGMYQETQYF
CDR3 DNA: TGCAGCTCTGGGATGTACCAAGAGACCCAGTACTTC

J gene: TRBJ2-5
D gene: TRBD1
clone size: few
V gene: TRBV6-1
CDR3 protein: CASSAQGAPGSFETQYF
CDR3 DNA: TGTGCCAGCAGTGCCCAGGGGGCCCCAGGGTCATTCGAGACCCAGTACTTC

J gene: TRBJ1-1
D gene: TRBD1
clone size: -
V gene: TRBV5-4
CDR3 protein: CASTTGARPNTEAFF
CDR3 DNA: TGTGCCAGCACGACAGGGGCGAGGCCGAACACTGAAGCTTTCTTT

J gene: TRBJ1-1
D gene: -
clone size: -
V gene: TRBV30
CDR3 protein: CAWTYQGNTEAFF
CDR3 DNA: TGTGCCTGGACTTATCAGGGGAACACTGAAGCTTTCTTT

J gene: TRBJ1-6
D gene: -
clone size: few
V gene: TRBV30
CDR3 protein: CAWSGQLANSPLHF
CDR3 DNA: TGTGCCTGGAGTGGCCAGCTAGCTAATTCACCCCTCCACTTT

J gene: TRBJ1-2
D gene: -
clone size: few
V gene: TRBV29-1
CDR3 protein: CSVEDRTGFRGNYGYTF
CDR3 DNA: TGCAGCGTTGAAGATCGGACCGGGTTCCGGGGCAACTATGGCTACACCTTC

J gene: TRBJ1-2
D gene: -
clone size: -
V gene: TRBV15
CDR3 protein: CATSTLNFRYTF
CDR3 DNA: TGTGCCACCAGCACCCTAAATTTTCGGTACACCTTC

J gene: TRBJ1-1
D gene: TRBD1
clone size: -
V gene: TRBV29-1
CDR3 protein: CSVEGTGGADTEAFF
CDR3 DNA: TGCAGCGTTGAAGGGACAGGGGGCGCGGACACTGAAGCTTTCTTT

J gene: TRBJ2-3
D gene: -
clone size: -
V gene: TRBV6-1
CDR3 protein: CATPQGLSSTDTQYF
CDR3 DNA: TGTGCCACCCCCCAAGGGCTCTCTAGCACAGATACGCAGTATTTT

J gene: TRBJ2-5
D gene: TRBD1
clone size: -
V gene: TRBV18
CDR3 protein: CASSPLTGETQYF
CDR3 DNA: TGTGCCAGCTCACCCCTGACAGGGGAGACCCAGTACTTC

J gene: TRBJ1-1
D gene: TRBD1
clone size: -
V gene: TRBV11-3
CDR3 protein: CASSQQGAATEAFF
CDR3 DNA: TGTGCCAGCAGCCAACAGGGGGCTGCCACTGAAGCTTTCTTT

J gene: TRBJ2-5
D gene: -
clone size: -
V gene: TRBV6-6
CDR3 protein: CASSYQETQYF
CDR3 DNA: TGTGCCAGCAGTTATCAAGAGACCCAGTACTTC

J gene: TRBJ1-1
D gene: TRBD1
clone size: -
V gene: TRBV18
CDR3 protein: CASSPDTGVVAEAFF
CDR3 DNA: TGTGCCAGCTCACCAGATACAGGGGTTGTAGCTGAAGCTTTCTTT

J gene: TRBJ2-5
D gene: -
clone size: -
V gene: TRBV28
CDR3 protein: CATTLGAAPSETQYF
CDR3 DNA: TGTGCCACCACTCTCGGGGCAGCACCTTCGGAGACCCAGTACTTC

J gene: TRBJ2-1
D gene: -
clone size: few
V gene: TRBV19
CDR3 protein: CASSPQGNEQFF
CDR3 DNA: TGTGCCAGTAGTCCTCAGGGCAATGAGCAGTTCTTC

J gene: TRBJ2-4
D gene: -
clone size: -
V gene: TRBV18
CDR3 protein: CASSLQTGVKNIQYF
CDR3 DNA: TGTGCCAGCTCACTACAGACAGGAGTCAAAAACATTCAGTACTTC

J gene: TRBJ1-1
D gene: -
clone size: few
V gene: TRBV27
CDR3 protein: CASKESLNTEAFF
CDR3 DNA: TGTGCCAGCAAAGAGAGCCTGAACACTGAAGCTTTCTTT

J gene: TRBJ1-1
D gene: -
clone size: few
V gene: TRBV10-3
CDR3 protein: CAISGGANTEAFF
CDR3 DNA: TGTGCCATCAGTGGGGGTGCGAACACTGAAGCTTTCTTT

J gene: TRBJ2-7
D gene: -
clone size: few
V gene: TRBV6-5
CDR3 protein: CASSYSAQQWEQYF
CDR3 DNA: TGTGCCAGCAGTTACTCGGCCCAGCAGTGGGAGCAGTACTTC

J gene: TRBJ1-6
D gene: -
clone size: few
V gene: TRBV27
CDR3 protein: CASSFTQGDSPLHF
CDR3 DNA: TGTGCCAGCAGTTTTACACAGGGAGATTCACCCCTCCACTTT

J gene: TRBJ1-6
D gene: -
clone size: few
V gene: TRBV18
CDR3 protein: CASSTLGAPNSPLHF
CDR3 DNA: TGTGCCAGCTCAACGTTAGGGGCTCCTAATTCACCCCTCCACTTT

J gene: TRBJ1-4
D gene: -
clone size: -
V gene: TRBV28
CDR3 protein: CASTQNREFVF
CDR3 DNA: TGTGCCAGCACCCAAAACCGGGAATTCGTTTTT

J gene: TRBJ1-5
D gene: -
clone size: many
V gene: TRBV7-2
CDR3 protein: CASSAEGNQPQHF
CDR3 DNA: TGTGCCAGCAGCGCAGAGGGCAATCAGCCCCAGCATTTT

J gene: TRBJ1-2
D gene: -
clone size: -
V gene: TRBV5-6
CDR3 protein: CASSLEMNYGYTF
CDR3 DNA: TGTGCCAGCAGCTTGGAGATGAACTATGGCTACACCTTC

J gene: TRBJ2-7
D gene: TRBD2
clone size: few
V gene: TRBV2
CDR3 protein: CASSFGLAGLRKQYF
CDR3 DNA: TGTGCCAGCAGCTTCGGACTAGCGGGCTTACGAAAGCAGTACTTC

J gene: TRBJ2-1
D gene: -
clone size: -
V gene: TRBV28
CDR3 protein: CPSSRSRSEQFF
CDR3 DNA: TGTCCCAGCAGCCGAAGCAGGAGTGAGCAGTTCTTC

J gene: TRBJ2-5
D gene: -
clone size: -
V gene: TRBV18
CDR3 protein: CASSPAGTSQETQYF
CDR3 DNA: TGTGCCAGCTCACCTGCCGGGACATCTCAAGAGACCCAGTACTTC